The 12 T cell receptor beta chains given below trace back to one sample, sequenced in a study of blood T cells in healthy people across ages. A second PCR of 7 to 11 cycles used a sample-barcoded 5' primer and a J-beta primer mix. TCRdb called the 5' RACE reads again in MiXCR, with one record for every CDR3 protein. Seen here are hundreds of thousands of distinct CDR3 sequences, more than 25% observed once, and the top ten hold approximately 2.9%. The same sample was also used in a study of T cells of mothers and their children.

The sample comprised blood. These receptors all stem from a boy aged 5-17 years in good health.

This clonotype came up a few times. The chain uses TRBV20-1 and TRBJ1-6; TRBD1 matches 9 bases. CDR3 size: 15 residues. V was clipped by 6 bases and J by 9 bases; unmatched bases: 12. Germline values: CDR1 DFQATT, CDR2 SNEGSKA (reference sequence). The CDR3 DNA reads TGCAGTGCCCGCACGGACAGGGGCACAGGTTCACCCCTCCACTTT. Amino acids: CSARTDRGTGSPLHF.

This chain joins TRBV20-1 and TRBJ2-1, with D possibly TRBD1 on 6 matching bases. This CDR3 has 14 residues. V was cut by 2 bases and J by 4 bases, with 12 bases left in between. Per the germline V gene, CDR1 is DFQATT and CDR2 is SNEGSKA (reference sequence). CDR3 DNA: TGCAGTGCTAGAAGAAGGACAGTTTACAATGAGCAGTTCTTC. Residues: CSARRRTVYNEQFF.

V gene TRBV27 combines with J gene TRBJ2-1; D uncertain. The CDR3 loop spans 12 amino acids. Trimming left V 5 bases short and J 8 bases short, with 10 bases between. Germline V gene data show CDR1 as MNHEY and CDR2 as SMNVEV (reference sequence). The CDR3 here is CASSHRFDEQFF. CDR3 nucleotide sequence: TGTGCCAGCAGTCATCGGTTCGATGAGCAGTTCTTC.

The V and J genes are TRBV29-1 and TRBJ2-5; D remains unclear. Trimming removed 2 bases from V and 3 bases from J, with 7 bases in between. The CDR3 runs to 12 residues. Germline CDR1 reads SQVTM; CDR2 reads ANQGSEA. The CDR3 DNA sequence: TGCAGCGTTGAACGTTGGAAAGAGACCCAGTACTTC. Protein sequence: CSVERWKETQYF.

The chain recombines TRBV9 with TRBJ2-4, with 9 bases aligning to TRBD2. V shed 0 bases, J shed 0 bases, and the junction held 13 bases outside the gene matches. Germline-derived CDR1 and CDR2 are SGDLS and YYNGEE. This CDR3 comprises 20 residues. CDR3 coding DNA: TGTGCCAGCAGCGTAGGCCCCTGGGCGGGGGGGTCCTTAGCCAAAAACATTCAGTACTTC. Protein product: CASSVGPWAGGSLAKNIQYF.

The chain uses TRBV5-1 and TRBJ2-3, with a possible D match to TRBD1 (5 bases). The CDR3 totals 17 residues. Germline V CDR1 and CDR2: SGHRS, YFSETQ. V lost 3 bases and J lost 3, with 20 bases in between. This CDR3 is CASSSQDTLSPTDTQYF. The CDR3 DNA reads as TGCGCCAGCAGCTCGCAGGACACCCTATCACCTACAGATACGCAGTATTTT.

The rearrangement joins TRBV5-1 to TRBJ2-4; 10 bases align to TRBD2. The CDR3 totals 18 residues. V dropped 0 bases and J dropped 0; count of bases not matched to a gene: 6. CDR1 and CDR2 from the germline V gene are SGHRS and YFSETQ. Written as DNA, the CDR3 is TGCGCCAGCAGCTTGGTTTCAGCGGGGGGGCTAGCCAAAAACATTCAGTACTTC. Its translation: CASSLVSAGGLAKNIQYF.

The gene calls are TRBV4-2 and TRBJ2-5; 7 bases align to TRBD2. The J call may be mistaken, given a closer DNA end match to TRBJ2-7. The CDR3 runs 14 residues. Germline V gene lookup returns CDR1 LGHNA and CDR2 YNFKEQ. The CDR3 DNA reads TGTGCCAGCAGCCAAGGAGCGGGGCGCTACGAGCAGTACTTC. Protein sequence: CASSQGAGRYEQYF.

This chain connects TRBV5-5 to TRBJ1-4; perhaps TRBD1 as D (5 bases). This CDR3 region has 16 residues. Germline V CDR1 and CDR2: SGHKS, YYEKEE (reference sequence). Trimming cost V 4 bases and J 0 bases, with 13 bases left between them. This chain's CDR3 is CASSRWGTATNEKLFF. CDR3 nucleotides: TGTGCCAGCAGCCGTTGGGGGACCGCAACTAATGAAAAACTGTTTTTT.

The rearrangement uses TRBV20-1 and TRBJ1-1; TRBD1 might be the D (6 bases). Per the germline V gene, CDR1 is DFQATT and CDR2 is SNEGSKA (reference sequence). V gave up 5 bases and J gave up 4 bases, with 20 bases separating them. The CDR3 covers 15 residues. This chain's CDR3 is CSAGGHGAGGTEAFF. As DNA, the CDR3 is TGCAGTGCTGGGGGGCACGGTGCTGGGGGCACTGAAGCTTTCTTT.

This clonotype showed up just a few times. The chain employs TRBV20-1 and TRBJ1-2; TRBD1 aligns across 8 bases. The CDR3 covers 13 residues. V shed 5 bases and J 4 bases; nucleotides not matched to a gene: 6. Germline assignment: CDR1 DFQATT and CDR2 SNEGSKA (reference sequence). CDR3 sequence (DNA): TGCAGTGCTTTTAGAACAGGGGGCTATGGCTACACCTTC. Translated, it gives CSAFRTGGYGYTF.

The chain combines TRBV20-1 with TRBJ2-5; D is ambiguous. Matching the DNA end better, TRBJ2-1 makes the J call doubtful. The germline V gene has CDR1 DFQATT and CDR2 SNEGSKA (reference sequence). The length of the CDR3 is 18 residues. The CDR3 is CSAYLLTRNLLPFNEQFF. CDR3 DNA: TGCAGTGCCTATCTTTTGACCAGGAACCTTCTTCCTTTCAATGAGCAGTTCTTC.